This entry is about one T cell receptor beta chain. Its antigen is as yet unknown. This sample stems from a study of radiation and T cells in renal cell carcinoma. Sample time point: blood 2 weeks post-SBRT. As for treatment: 15 Gy SBRT to primary tumor, nephrectomy 4 weeks later. Radiation-treated patients gave blood at baseline, week 2 and week 4. Study-wide results and limits: No pretreatment tumor biopsies were available for baseline clonotypes.

Looked up from germline, CDR1 is SGHNT and CDR2 is YENEEA. This CDR3 has 12 amino acids. The germline V and J ends were trimmed by 3 bases and 8 bases, with 10 bases remaining between them. Libraries were prepared by immunoSEQ multiplex PCR; TCRdb keeps only in-frame clonotypes and omits some of them. The sample shows some 72,000 clones, 82% of them seen only once. The origin of this receptor is a man in his fifties or sixties with renal cell carcinoma. Sample: blood, taken from a patient whose treatment included radiotherapy and nephrectomy. This chain connects TRBV11-3 to TRBJ1-2, with D possibly being TRBD1 (5 bases). The CDR3 nucleotides read TGTGCCAGCAGCTTGCAGGGCGGCGGCTACACCTTC. This sequence encodes CASSLQGGGYTF.